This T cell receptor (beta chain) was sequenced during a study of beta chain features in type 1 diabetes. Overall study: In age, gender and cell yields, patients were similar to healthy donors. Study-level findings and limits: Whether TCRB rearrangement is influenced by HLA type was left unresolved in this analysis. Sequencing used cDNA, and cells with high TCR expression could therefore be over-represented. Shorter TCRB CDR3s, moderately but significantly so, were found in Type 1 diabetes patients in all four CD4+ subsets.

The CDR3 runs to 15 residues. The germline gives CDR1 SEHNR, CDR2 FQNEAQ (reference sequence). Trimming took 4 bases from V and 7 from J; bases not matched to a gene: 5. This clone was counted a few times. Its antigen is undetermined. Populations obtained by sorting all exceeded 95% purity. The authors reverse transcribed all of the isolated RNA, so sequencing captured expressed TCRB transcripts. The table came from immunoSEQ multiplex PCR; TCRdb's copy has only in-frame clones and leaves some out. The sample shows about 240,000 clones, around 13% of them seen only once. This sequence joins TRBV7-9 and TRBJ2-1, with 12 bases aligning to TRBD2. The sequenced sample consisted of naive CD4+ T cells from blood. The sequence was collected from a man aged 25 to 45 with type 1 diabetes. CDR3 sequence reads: CASSSLAGGINEQFF. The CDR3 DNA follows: TGTGCCAGCAGCTCACTAGCGGGGGGCATAAATGAGCAGTTCTTC.